This T cell receptor beta chain was sequenced during a study of shared clonotypes between healthy human individuals. The study, taken as a whole, reports: Naive subsets usually exceeded memory subsets in estimated richness.

Positive CCR7 selection of CD45RO-negative cells yielded the naive CD8 cells, and terminally differentiated effector memory CD45RA+ cells were excluded. Germline loops: CDR1 SGHNT, CDR2 YYREEE (reference sequence). V was pared by 3 bases and J by 0 bases, with 13 bases between. This CDR3 contains 15 residues. As concerns this clone: The antigen is unknown.

The repertoire was sequenced with immunoSEQ multiplex PCR; TCRdb's copy has only in-frame clones and lacks some. Of under 2,000,000 clones in the sample, around 96% were seen once. Sequencing input: naive CD8+ T cells sorted from blood. J is TRBJ2-7 and V is TRBV5-4, with D tentatively TRBD2 (5 bases). The TCR sequence derives from a man aged 18-30 years in good health. The CDR3 sequence: CASSSLGGPSYEQYF. The DNA for the CDR3 is TGTGCCAGCAGCTCACTGGGCGGGCCCTCCTACGAGCAGTACTTC.